A selection of T cell receptor beta chains follows, all from one sample in a study of blood T cell repertoires in COVID-19. The protocol was immunoSEQ multiplex PCR, while the TCRdb copy is restricted to in-frame clones and leaves out a portion. Found here are 55,000 to 75,000 clones, approximately 89% of them singletons; the top ten hold 8.5%. The sequencing input was peripheral blood. The receptors here all came from a human donor in a cohort sampled during active COVID-19. Each CDR3 is given with its conserved first and last residue. A D gene is named only where the DNA matches it firmly. Not all rows give a size; the values are once, few, many and, for expanded clones, a class.

CDR3nt: TGCGCCAGCAGCCCAACTAGCGGGGGGGCCGGTGAGACCCAGTACTTC
CDR3aa: CASSPTSGGAGETQYF
v_gene: TRBV5-1
d_gene: TRBD2
len: 16
abundance: .
j_gene: TRBJ2-5

CDR3nt: TGTGCCAGCACAATTTCGACAGGGGGTTATGGCTACACCTTC
CDR3aa: CASTISTGGYGYTF
v_gene: TRBV6-5
d_gene: TRBD1
len: 14
abundance: .
j_gene: TRBJ1-2

CDR3nt: TGTGCCAGCAGCTGGACGACTTCCGGGATCTCTGGAAACACCATATATTTT
CDR3aa: CASSWTTSGISGNTIYF
v_gene: TRBV28
d_gene: .
len: 17
abundance: .
j_gene: TRBJ1-3

CDR3nt: TGTGCCAGCAGCTTACTGGGGGCGCCCGGTGATACTGAAGCTTTCTTT
CDR3aa: CASSLLGAPGDTEAFF
v_gene: TRBV7-2
d_gene: .
len: 16
abundance: .
j_gene: TRBJ1-1

CDR3nt: TGTGCCAGCAGTTCTACTAGCGGGGGGGCCCCAGATACGCAGTATTTT
CDR3aa: CASSSTSGGAPDTQYF
v_gene: TRBV7-9
d_gene: TRBD2
len: 16
abundance: .
j_gene: TRBJ2-3

CDR3nt: TGTGCCAGCAGCGTAGGCAGTGGAAACACCATATATTTT
CDR3aa: CASSVGSGNTIYF
v_gene: TRBV9
d_gene: .
len: 13
abundance: .
j_gene: TRBJ1-3

CDR3nt: TGCGCCAGCAGCTTGGCCCCGTCGGACAGGAGCGGCTACACCTTC
CDR3aa: CASSLAPSDRSGYTF
v_gene: TRBV5-1
d_gene: TRBD1
len: 15
abundance: once
j_gene: TRBJ1-2

CDR3nt: TGTGCTAGTGGTTTGCAAACTAGTACTCCCGACGAGCAGTACTTC
CDR3aa: CASGLQTSTPDEQYF
v_gene: TRBV12-5
d_gene: .
len: 15
abundance: .
j_gene: TRBJ2-7

CDR3nt: TGTGCCTGGAGCGCGACCTACGAGCAGTACTTC
CDR3aa: CAWSATYEQYF
v_gene: TRBV30
d_gene: .
len: 11
abundance: once
j_gene: TRBJ2-7

CDR3nt: TGTGCCAGCAGCTCCGAAAAGACTAAACGACAGGCACCCACAGATACGCAGTATTTT
CDR3aa: CASSSEKTKRQAPTDTQYF
v_gene: TRBV7-6
d_gene: .
len: 19
abundance: .
j_gene: TRBJ2-3

CDR3nt: TGTGCCAGCAGCTCCCGATCGGGACAGGATGGTCGCGAGCAGTACTTC
CDR3aa: CASSSRSGQDGREQYF
v_gene: TRBV7-3
d_gene: TRBD1
len: 16
abundance: .
j_gene: TRBJ2-7

CDR3nt: TGTGCCAGCAGCTTTACCTACTCAGGGTACAAAGGTCCCGGGGAGCTGTTTTTT
CDR3aa: CASSFTYSGYKGPGELFF
v_gene: TRBV9
d_gene: .
len: 18
abundance: .
j_gene: TRBJ2-2

CDR3nt: TGTGCCAGCAGTTACGGGACAGGGATCAACCACGAGCAGTACTTC
CDR3aa: CASSYGTGINHEQYF
v_gene: TRBV6-2/TRBV6-3
d_gene: TRBD1
len: 15
abundance: .
j_gene: TRBJ2-7

CDR3nt: TGTGCCGTACAGGGGGCGCAGGGCTACACCTTC
CDR3aa: CAVQGAQGYTF
v_gene: TRBV6-6
d_gene: TRBD1
len: 11
abundance: .
j_gene: TRBJ1-2

CDR3nt: TGTGCCAGCAGTTTACTTTACAGGGAAGCTTTCTTT
CDR3aa: CASSLLYREAFF
v_gene: TRBV12-3/TRBV12-4
d_gene: .
len: 12
abundance: .
j_gene: TRBJ1-1

CDR3nt: TGTGCCATCAGTGACCCGGAACAGGGATTATATCAGCCCCAGCATTTT
CDR3aa: CAISDPEQGLYQPQHF
v_gene: TRBV10-3
d_gene: .
len: 16
abundance: .
j_gene: TRBJ1-5

CDR3nt: TGTGCCAGCAGCGGGGACAGCGCCTCTGGAAACACCATATATTTT
CDR3aa: CASSGDSASGNTIYF
v_gene: TRBV9
d_gene: TRBD1
len: 15
abundance: .
j_gene: TRBJ1-3

CDR3nt: TGTGCCAGCAGCCCATCTACGGGGGGCTATGGCTACACCTTC
CDR3aa: CASSPSTGGYGYTF
v_gene: TRBV5-6
d_gene: .
len: 14
abundance: .
j_gene: TRBJ1-2

CDR3nt: TGTGCCAGCAGCGCCGGTGGGACAGGGAACACTGAAGCTTTCTTT
CDR3aa: CASSAGGTGNTEAFF
v_gene: TRBV9
d_gene: TRBD1
len: 15
abundance: .
j_gene: TRBJ1-1

CDR3nt: TGTGCCCGTGAGCCTTACTCTGGAAACACCATATATTTT
CDR3aa: CAREPYSGNTIYF
v_gene: TRBV11-2
d_gene: .
len: 13
abundance: few
j_gene: TRBJ1-3

CDR3nt: TGTGCCAGCAGTGATTTTAGGGGATCCTACGAGCAGTACTTC
CDR3aa: CASSDFRGSYEQYF
v_gene: TRBV6-1
d_gene: .
len: 14
abundance: .
j_gene: TRBJ2-7

CDR3nt: TGTGCCAGCAGCCGGGGGGGGACAGGGGCCGTCTCCTACGAGCAGTACTTC
CDR3aa: CASSRGGTGAVSYEQYF
v_gene: TRBV14
d_gene: TRBD1
len: 17
abundance: .
j_gene: TRBJ2-7

CDR3nt: TGTGCCAGCAGTCCCACGCGACTGGGACTAGCGGAATCAGAAAGCACAGATACGCAGTATTTT
CDR3aa: CASSPTRLGLAESESTDTQYF
v_gene: TRBV27
d_gene: TRBD2
len: 21
abundance: .
j_gene: TRBJ2-3

CDR3nt: TGTGCCAGCAGCCTACTTGGGTTCGGGACAGGTGCCCACGAGCAGTACTTC
CDR3aa: CASSLLGFGTGAHEQYF
v_gene: TRBV6-2/TRBV6-3
d_gene: TRBD1
len: 17
abundance: .
j_gene: TRBJ2-7

CDR3nt: TGTGCCAGCAGCCCGCGGACAGGGTACACTGAAGCTTTCTTT
CDR3aa: CASSPRTGYTEAFF
v_gene: TRBV11-2
d_gene: TRBD1
len: 14
abundance: .
j_gene: TRBJ1-1

CDR3nt: TGTGCCAGCAGCCCGATACAGGGGCGTATCGTTGGTCAGCCCCAGCATTTT
CDR3aa: CASSPIQGRIVGQPQHF
v_gene: TRBV21-1
d_gene: .
len: 17
abundance: .
j_gene: TRBJ1-5

CDR3nt: TGTGCCAGCAGCCCGAGGGGGGAGGGCCGGAATTCACCCCTCCACTTT
CDR3aa: CASSPRGEGRNSPLHF
v_gene: TRBV5-4
d_gene: .
len: 16
abundance: .
j_gene: TRBJ1-6

CDR3nt: TGTGCCAGCAGGTCACTGAGGACAGGAGACTACAATGAGCAGTTCTTC
CDR3aa: CASRSLRTGDYNEQFF
v_gene: TRBV11-2
d_gene: TRBD1
len: 16
abundance: .
j_gene: TRBJ2-1

CDR3nt: TGTGCCAGCAGCTCTTCCGGGACTTTCACCTACGAGCAGTACTTC
CDR3aa: CASSSSGTFTYEQYF
v_gene: TRBV7-6
d_gene: .
len: 15
abundance: .
j_gene: TRBJ2-7

CDR3nt: TGTGCCAGCAGTGCGAGAGGAACGACTGAAGCTTTCTTT
CDR3aa: CASSARGTTEAFF
v_gene: TRBV2
d_gene: .
len: 13
abundance: .
j_gene: TRBJ1-1

CDR3nt: TGCAGTGCTAGGAGAGGCTATGGCTACACCTTC
CDR3aa: CSARRGYGYTF
v_gene: TRBV20-1
d_gene: .
len: 11
abundance: once
j_gene: TRBJ1-2

CDR3nt: TGTGCCAGCAGCCCCCTCTCCGGGACAGGGTACAATGAGCAGTTCTTC
CDR3aa: CASSPLSGTGYNEQFF
v_gene: TRBV11-2
d_gene: TRBD1
len: 16
abundance: .
j_gene: TRBJ2-1

CDR3nt: TGTGCCAGTAGTACCTGGGGGGAGAATCAGCCCCAGCATTTT
CDR3aa: CASSTWGENQPQHF
v_gene: TRBV19
d_gene: .
len: 14
abundance: .
j_gene: TRBJ1-5

CDR3nt: TGTGCCAGCAGCTTTCTGGTCAAAGGACAGGGGATGAACACTGAAGCTTTCTTT
CDR3aa: CASSFLVKGQGMNTEAFF
v_gene: TRBV11-2
d_gene: TRBD1
len: 18
abundance: few
j_gene: TRBJ1-1

CDR3nt: TGCACCGTGGGGGAGACCGGGACAGGGATTGGAAAACTGTTTTTT
CDR3aa: CTVGETGTGIGKLFF
v_gene: TRBV29-1
d_gene: TRBD1
len: 15
abundance: .
j_gene: TRBJ1-4

CDR3nt: TGCGCCAGCAGCTTGAGGGGACATTCCTACGAGCAGTACTTC
CDR3aa: CASSLRGHSYEQYF
v_gene: TRBV5-1
d_gene: .
len: 14
abundance: .
j_gene: TRBJ2-7

CDR3nt: TGTGCCAGCAGTTTACTCCCCCGAAAGACAGGGGATAGTCTCTCTGGGGCCAACGTCCTGACTTTC
CDR3aa: CASSLLPRKTGDSLSGANVLTF
v_gene: TRBV28
d_gene: TRBD1
len: 22
abundance: .
j_gene: TRBJ2-6

CDR3nt: TGTGCCAGCAGCCGGACCTTTTTGAGGGGGGGTTCCTCCTACGAGCAGTACTTC
CDR3aa: CASSRTFLRGGSSYEQYF
v_gene: TRBV3-1/TRBV3-2
d_gene: .
len: 18
abundance: once
j_gene: TRBJ2-7

CDR3nt: TGTGCCTGGAGCCCGGGACAGGGGAATCAGCCCCAGCATTTT
CDR3aa: CAWSPGQGNQPQHF
v_gene: TRBV30
d_gene: TRBD1
len: 14
abundance: .
j_gene: TRBJ1-5

CDR3nt: TGTGCCAGCAGTTACCGAAGGGACAGGGGAGAGTACGAGCAGTACTTC
CDR3aa: CASSYRRDRGEYEQYF
v_gene: TRBV6-2/TRBV6-3
d_gene: TRBD1
len: 16
abundance: .
j_gene: TRBJ2-7

CDR3nt: TGTGCCAGCAGTGAACTCTATTACAGGGGAGGTCCTGAAGCTTTCTTT
CDR3aa: CASSELYYRGGPEAFF
v_gene: TRBV6-1
d_gene: TRBD1
len: 16
abundance: .
j_gene: TRBJ1-1

CDR3nt: TGTGCCAGCAGTCTTAGACAAGGCTATGGCTACACCTTC
CDR3aa: CASSLRQGYGYTF
v_gene: TRBV27
d_gene: .
len: 13
abundance: once
j_gene: TRBJ1-2

CDR3nt: TGTGCCAGCCTCCAACTACGCGACTCTGGAAACACCATATATTTT
CDR3aa: CASLQLRDSGNTIYF
v_gene: TRBV18
d_gene: .
len: 15
abundance: .
j_gene: TRBJ1-3

CDR3nt: TGCGCCAGCAGTGAAGGGGCACGGGAGCAGTACTTC
CDR3aa: CASSEGAREQYF
v_gene: TRBV10-2
d_gene: .
len: 12
abundance: .
j_gene: TRBJ2-7

CDR3nt: TGTGCCAGCAGACGGGGGACAGGGGGCTACGAGCAGTACTTC
CDR3aa: CASRRGTGGYEQYF
v_gene: TRBV27
d_gene: TRBD1
len: 14
abundance: .
j_gene: TRBJ2-7

CDR3nt: TGTGCCTGGAGTGAGGCTACAGGGTACTATGAAAAACTGTTTTTT
CDR3aa: CAWSEATGYYEKLFF
v_gene: TRBV30
d_gene: .
len: 15
abundance: .
j_gene: TRBJ1-4

CDR3nt: TGTGCCAGCAGCTTAGAGGGGTCGGGGCGGGACAATCAGCCCCAGCATTTT
CDR3aa: CASSLEGSGRDNQPQHF
v_gene: TRBV7-2
d_gene: .
len: 17
abundance: .
j_gene: TRBJ1-5

CDR3nt: TGTGCCAGCAGCTCTCAACGCATGGGGGGAGAAGGTGAAGCTTTCTTT
CDR3aa: CASSSQRMGGEGEAFF
v_gene: TRBV11-2
d_gene: .
len: 16
abundance: .
j_gene: TRBJ1-1

CDR3nt: TGTGCCAGCAGCTTGGCAGGGGGCTCCTACGAGCAGTACTTC
CDR3aa: CASSLAGGSYEQYF
v_gene: TRBV5-5
d_gene: TRBD1
len: 14
abundance: .
j_gene: TRBJ2-7

CDR3nt: TGCGCCAGCAGCCCCCAGGGGCTTGCGAACACTGAAGCTTTCTTT
CDR3aa: CASSPQGLANTEAFF
v_gene: TRBV4-1
d_gene: .
len: 15
abundance: .
j_gene: TRBJ1-1

CDR3nt: TGTGCCAGTCCCGGAGGACGGCGGGGGCCGTTGAACACCGGGGAGCTGTTTTTT
CDR3aa: CASPGGRRGPLNTGELFF
v_gene: TRBV19
d_gene: .
len: 18
abundance: .
j_gene: TRBJ2-2

CDR3nt: TGCGCCAGCAGCCCGCCACAGAACTCCTACGAGCAGTACTTC
CDR3aa: CASSPPQNSYEQYF
v_gene: TRBV5-1
d_gene: .
len: 14
abundance: .
j_gene: TRBJ2-7

CDR3nt: TGTGCCAGCAGTTTGACAGTCCCTGTCGACGTGCGGAAAGCTTTCTTT
CDR3aa: CASSLTVPVDVRKAFF
v_gene: TRBV27
d_gene: .
len: 16
abundance: .
j_gene: TRBJ1-1